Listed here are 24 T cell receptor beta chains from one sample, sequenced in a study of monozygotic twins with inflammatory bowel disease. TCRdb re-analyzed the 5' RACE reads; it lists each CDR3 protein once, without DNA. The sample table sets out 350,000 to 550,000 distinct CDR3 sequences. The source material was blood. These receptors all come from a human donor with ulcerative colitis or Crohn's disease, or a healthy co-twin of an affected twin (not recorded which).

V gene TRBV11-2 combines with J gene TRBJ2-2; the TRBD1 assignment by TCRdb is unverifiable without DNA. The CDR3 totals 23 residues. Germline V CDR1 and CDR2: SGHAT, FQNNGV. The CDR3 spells CASSLELVGTGGKRRLNTGELFF.

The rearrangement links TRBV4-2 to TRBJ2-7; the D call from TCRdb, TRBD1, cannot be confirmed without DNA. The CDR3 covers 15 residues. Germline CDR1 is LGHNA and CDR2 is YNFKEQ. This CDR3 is CASSWDGAGGGEQYF.

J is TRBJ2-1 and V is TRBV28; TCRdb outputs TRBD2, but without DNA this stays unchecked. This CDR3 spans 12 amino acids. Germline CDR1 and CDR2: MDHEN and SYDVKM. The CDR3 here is CASSPYRDEQFF.

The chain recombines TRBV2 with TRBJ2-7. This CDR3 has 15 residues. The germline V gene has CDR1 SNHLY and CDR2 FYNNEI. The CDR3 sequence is CASSEQAPEVYEQYF.

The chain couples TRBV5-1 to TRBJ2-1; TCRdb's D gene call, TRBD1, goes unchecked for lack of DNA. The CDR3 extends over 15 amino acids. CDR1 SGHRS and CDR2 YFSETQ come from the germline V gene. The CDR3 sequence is CASSLESGGKDEQFF. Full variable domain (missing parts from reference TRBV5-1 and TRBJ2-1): KAGVTQTPRYLIKTRGQQVTLSCSPISGHRSVSWYQQTPGQGLQFLFEYFSETQRNKGNFPGRFSGRQFSNSRSEMNVSTLELGDSALYLCASSLESGGKDEQFFGPGTRLTVL.

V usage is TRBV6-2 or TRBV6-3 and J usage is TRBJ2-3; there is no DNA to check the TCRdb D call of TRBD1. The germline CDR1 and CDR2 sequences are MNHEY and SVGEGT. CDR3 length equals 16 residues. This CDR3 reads CASTRPQTTSTDTQYF.

CDR3: CASSATGGGYGYTF. The genes are TRBV7-2 and TRBJ1-2; no DNA is available, so the TRBD1 call from TCRdb remains unchecked. Germline V gene lookup returns CDR1 SGHTA and CDR2 FQGNSA. The CDR3 runs to 14 residues.

CDR3 amino acids: CASREGLANINEQFF. The chain has TRBV12-3 or TRBV12-4 and TRBJ2-1; checking the TCRdb D call of TRBD2 is not possible without DNA. The CDR3 runs 15 residues.

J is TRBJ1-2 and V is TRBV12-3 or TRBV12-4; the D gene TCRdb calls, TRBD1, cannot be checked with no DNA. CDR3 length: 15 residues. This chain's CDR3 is CASSGDRGVNYGYTF.

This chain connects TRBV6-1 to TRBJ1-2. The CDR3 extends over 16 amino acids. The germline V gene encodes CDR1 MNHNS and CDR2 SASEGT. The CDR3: CASSVDGSSFVYGYTF.

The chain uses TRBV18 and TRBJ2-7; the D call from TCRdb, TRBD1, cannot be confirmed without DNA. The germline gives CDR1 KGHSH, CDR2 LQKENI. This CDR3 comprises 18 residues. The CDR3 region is CASSPPIGGSEMLYEQYF.

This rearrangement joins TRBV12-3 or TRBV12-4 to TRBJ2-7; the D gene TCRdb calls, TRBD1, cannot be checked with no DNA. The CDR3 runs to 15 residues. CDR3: CASSPPGQGAHEQYF.

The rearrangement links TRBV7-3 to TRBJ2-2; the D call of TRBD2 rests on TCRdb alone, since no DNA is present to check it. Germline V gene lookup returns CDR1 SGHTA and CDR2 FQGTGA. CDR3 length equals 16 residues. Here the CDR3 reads CASSSKPRGNTGELFF.

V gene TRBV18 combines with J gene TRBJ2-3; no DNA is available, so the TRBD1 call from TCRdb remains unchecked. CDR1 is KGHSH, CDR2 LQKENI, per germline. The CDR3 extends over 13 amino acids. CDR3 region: CASSPRDSGTQYF.

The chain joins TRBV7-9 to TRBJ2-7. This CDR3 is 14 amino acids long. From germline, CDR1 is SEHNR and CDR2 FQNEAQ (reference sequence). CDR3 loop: CASRSLESSYEQYF.

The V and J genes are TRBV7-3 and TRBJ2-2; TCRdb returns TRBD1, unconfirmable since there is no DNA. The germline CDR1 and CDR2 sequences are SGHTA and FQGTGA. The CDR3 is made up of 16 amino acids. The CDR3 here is CASSLGPRGGTGELFF.

The CDR3 sequence: CASSLLQETQYF. The rearrangement uses TRBV7-6 and TRBJ2-5. The CDR3 contains 12 residues. The germline CDR1 and CDR2 sequences are SGHVS and FNYEAQ.

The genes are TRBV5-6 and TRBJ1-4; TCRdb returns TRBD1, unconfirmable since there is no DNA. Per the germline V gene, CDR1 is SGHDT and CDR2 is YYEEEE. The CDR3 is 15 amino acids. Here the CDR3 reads CASSFVRGNNEKLFF.

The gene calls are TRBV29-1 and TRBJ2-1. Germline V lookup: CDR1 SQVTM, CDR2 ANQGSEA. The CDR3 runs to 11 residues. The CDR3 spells CSGEEYNEQFF.

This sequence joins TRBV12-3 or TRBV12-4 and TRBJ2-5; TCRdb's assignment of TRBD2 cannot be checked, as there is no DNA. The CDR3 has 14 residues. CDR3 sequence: CASRPTSLSETQYF.

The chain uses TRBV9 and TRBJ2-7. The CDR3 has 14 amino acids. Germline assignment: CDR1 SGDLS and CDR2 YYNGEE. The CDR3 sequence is CASSGAGTTYEQYF.

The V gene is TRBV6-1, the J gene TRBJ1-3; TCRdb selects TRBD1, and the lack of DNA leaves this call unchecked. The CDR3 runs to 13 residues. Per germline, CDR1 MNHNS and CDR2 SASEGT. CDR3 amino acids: CASTDRGGNTIYF.

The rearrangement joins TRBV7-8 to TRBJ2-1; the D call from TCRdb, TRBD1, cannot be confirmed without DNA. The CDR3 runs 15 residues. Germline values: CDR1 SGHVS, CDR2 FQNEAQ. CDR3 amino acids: CASSLNRGNYNEQFF. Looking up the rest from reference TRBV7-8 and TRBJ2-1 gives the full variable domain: GAGVSQSPRYKVAKRGQDVALRCDPISGHVSLFWYQQALGQGPEFLTYFQNEAQLDKSGLPSDRFFAERPEGSVSTLKIQRTQQEDSAVYLCASSLNRGNYNEQFFGPGTRLTVL.

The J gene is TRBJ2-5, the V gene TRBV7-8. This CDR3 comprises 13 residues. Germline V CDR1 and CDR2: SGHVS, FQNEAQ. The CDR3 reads CASSLSGQETQYF. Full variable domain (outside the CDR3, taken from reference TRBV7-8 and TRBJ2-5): GAGVSQSPRYKVAKRGQDVALRCDPISGHVSLFWYQQALGQGPEFLTYFQNEAQLDKSGLPSDRFFAERPEGSVSTLKIQRTQQEDSAVYLCASSLSGQETQYFGPGTRLLVL.